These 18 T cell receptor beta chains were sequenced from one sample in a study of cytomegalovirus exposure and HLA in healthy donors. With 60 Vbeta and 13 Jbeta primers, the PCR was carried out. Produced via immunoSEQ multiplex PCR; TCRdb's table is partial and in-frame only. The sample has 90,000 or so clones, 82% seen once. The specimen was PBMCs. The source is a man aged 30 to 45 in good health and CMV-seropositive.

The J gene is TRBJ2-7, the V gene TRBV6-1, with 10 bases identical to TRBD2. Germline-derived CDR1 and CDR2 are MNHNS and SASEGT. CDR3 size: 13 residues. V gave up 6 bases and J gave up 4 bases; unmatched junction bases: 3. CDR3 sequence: CASREGLAYEQYF. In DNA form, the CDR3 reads TGTGCCAGCAGGGAGGGACTAGCGTACGAGCAGTACTTC.

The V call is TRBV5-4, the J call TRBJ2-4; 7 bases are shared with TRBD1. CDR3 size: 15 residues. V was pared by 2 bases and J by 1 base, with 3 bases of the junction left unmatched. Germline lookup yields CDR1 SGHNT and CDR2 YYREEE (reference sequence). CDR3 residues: CASSLEGQAKNIQYF. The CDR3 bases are TGTGCCAGCAGCTTAGAGGGACAGGCCAAAAACATTCAGTACTTC. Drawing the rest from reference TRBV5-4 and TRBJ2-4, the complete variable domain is ETGVTQSPTHLIKTRGQQVTLRCSSQSGHNTVSWYQQALGQGPQFIFQYYREEENGRGNFPPRFSGLQFPNYSSELNVNALELDDSALYLCASSLEGQAKNIQYFGAGTRLSVL.

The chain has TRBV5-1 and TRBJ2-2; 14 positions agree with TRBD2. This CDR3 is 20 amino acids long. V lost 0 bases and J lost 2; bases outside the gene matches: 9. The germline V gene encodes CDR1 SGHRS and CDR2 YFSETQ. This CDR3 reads CASSLAGTSGRVLNTGELFF. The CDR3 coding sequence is TGCGCCAGCAGCTTGGCAGGGACTAGCGGGAGAGTATTAAACACCGGGGAGCTGTTTTTT.

CDR3: CASSFGNPAEQYF. CDR3 bases: TGTGCCAGCAGCTTCGGTAACCCCGCCGAGCAGTACTTC. V gene TRBV28 combines with J gene TRBJ2-7; no definite D call. CDR1 and CDR2 (germline): MDHEN, SYDVKM. CDR3 length: 13 amino acids. Trimming took 6 bases from V and 6 from J, leaving 15 bases between them.

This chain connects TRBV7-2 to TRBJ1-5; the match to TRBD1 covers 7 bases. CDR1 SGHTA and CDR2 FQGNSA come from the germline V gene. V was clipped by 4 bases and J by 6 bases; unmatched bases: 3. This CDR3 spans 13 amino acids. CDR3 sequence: CASSSDRVQPQHF. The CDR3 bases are TGTGCCAGCAGCTCTGACAGGGTTCAGCCCCAGCATTTT.

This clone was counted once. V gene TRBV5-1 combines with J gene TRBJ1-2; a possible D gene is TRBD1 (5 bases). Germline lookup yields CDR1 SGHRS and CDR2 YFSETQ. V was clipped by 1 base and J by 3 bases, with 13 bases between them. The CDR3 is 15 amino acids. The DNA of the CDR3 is TGCGCCAGCAGCTTGTTGCAGGGTGAGGACTATGGCTACACCTTC. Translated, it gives CASSLLQGEDYGYTF.

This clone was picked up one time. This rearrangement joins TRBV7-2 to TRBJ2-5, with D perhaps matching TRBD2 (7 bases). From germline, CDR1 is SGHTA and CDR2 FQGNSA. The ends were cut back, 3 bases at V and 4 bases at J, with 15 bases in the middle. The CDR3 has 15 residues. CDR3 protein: CASSFQGRGGETQYF. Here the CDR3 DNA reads TGTGCCAGCAGCTTCCAGGGGAGGGGTGGAGAGACCCAGTACTTC. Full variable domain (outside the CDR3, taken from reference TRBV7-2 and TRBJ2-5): GAGVSQSPSNKVTEKGKDVELRCDPISGHTALYWYRQSLGQGLEFLIYFQGNSAPDKSGLPSDRFSAERTGGSVSTLTIQRTQQEDSAVYLCASSFQGRGGETQYFGPGTRLLVL.

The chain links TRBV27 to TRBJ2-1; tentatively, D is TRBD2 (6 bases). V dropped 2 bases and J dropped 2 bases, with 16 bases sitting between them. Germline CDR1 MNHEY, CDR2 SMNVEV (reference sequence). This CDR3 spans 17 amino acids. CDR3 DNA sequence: TGTGCCAGCAGTTTAAAGCCCGGCGGACTAACCTACAATGAGCAGTTCTTC. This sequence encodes CASSLKPGGLTYNEQFF.

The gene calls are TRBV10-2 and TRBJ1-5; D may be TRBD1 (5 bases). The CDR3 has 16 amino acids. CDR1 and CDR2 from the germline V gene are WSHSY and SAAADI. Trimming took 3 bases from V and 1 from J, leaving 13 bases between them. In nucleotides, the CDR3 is TGCGCCAGCAGTGAAGGTTCAGGGATCAGCAATCAGCCCCAGCATTTT. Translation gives CASSEGSGISNQPQHF.

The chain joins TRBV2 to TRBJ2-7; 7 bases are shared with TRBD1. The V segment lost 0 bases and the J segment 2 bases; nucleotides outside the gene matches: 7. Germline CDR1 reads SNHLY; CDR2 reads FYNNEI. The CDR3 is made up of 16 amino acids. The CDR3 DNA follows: TGTGCCAGCAGTGAAGCGCTTAGGCAGGGGGCCTACGAGCAGTACTTC. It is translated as CASSEALRQGAYEQYF.

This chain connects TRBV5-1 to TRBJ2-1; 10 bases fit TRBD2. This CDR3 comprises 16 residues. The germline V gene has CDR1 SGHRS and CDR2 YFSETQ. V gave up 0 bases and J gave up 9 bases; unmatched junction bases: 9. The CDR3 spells CASSLEPSGSLSEQFF. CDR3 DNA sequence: TGCGCCAGCAGCTTGGAGCCTAGCGGGAGCTTGAGTGAGCAGTTCTTC.

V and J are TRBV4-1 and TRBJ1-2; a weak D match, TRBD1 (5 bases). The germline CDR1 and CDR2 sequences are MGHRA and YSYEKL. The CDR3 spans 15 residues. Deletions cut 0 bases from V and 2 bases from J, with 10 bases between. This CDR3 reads CASSQDSGLNYGYTF. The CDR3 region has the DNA TGCGCCAGCAGCCAAGATTCAGGGCTGAACTATGGCTACACCTTC.

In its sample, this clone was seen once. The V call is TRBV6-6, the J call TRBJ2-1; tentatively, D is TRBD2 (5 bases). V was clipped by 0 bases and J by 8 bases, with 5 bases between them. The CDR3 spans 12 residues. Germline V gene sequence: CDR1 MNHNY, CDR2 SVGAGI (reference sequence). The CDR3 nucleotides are TGTGCCAGCAGTTACTCGAGGGATGAGCAGTTCTTC. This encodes CASSYSRDEQFF.

The CDR3 protein is CASSLSGLSFYNEQFF. DNA for the CDR3: TGTGCCAGCAGCTTAAGCGGACTCAGCTTCTACAATGAGCAGTTCTTC. The chain couples TRBV7-2 to TRBJ2-1; the D gene is possibly TRBD2 (5 bases). Germline CDR1 is SGHTA and CDR2 is FQGNSA. The CDR3 length is 16 residues. The V end was cut by 2 bases, the J end by 3 bases, with 14 bases between. Supplemented by reference TRBV7-2 and TRBJ2-1, the full variable domain reads GAGVSQSPSNKVTEKGKDVELRCDPISGHTALYWYRQSLGQGLEFLIYFQGNSAPDKSGLPSDRFSAERTGGSVSTLTIQRTQQEDSAVYLCASSLSGLSFYNEQFFGPGTRLTVL.

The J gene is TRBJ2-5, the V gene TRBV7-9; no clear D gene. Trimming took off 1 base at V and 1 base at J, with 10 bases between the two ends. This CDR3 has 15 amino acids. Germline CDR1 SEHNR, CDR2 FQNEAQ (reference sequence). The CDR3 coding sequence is TGTGCCAGCAGCTTAGAGCTGGGCCCCCAAGAGACCCAGTACTTC. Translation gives CASSLELGPQETQYF. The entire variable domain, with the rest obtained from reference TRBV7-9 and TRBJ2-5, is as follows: DTGVSQNPRHKITKRGQNVTFRCDPISEHNRLYWYRQTLGQGPEFLTYFQNEAQLEKSRLLSDRFSAERPKGSFSTLEIQRTEQGDSAMYLCASSLELGPQETQYFGPGTRLLVL.

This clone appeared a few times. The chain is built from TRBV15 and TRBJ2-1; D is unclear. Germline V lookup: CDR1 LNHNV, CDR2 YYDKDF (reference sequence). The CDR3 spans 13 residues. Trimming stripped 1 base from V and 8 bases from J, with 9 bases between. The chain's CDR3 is CATSRGNPDEQFF. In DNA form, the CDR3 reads TGTGCCACCAGCAGAGGTAATCCCGATGAGCAGTTCTTC.

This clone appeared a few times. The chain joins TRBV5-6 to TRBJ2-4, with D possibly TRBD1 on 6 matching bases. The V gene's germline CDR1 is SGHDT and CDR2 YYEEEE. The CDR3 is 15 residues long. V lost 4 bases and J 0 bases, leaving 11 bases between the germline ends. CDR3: CASSPGQLAKNIQYF. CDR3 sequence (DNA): TGTGCCAGCAGCCCTGGACAGTTAGCCAAAAACATTCAGTACTTC.

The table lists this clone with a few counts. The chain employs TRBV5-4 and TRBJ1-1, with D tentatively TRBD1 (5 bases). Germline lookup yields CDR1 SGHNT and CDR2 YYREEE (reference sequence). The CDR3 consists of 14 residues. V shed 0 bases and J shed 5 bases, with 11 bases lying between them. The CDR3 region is CASSLDPGGTEAFF. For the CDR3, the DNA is TGTGCCAGCAGCTTGGATCCCGGGGGGACTGAAGCTTTCTTT.